This entry is about one T cell receptor beta chain. The sample is drawn from a study of blood T cell repertoires in COVID-19. Profiled with immunoSEQ multiplex PCR; TCRdb holds only in-frame clones, not every one. This sample has roughly 71,000 clones, with 75% to 85% found just once. The receptor comes from a man in his sixties or seventies who had recovered from COVID-19. Specimen: peripheral blood.

This CDR3 is CASSRGVAGTGELFF. As DNA, the CDR3 is TGTGCCAGCAGTCGCGGGGTCGCAGGCACCGGGGAGCTGTTTTTT. The chain recombines TRBV6-2 or TRBV6-3 with TRBJ2-2, with D tentatively TRBD2 (6 bases). Trimming removed 5 bases from V and 4 bases from J, with 14 bases in between. Germline assignment: CDR1 MNHEY and CDR2 SVGEGT. The CDR3 runs to 15 residues.